The 8 T cell receptor beta chains below were found in one sample sequenced in a study of shared clonotypes between healthy human individuals. TCRdb's copy holds only in-frame clones and misses some; the assay was immunoSEQ multiplex PCR. The sample carries hundreds of thousands of clones, roughly four fifths recorded once. The sequenced sample consisted of PBMCs. These receptors all stem from a woman between 40 and 55 years old in good health. Some clones in this sample may be carry-over from other donors' samples.

The chain carries TRBV27 and TRBJ2-1; TRBD1 or TRBD2 may be the D gene (6 bases each). From germline, CDR1 is MNHEY and CDR2 SMNVEV (reference sequence). This CDR3 spans 17 amino acids. V lost 3 bases and J 0 bases, leaving 15 bases between the germline ends. DNA of the CDR3: TGTGCCAGCAGTTTCGACTGGAGGGGGAGCTCCTACAATGAGCAGTTCTTC. Protein sequence: CASSFDWRGSSYNEQFF.

The chain combines TRBV28 with TRBJ2-2, with D perhaps matching TRBD1 (6 bases). The V end lost 6 bases, the J end lost 5 bases, and 13 bases lay between the germline ends. The CDR3 spans 14 residues. Germline V gene data show CDR1 as MDHEN and CDR2 as SYDVKM. The CDR3 spells CASRRLRGTGELFF. The CDR3, as DNA: TGTGCCAGCAGGCGGTTGAGGGGGACCGGGGAGCTGTTTTTT.

This clone was found a few times. The rearrangement joins TRBV2 to TRBJ2-4, with unresolved D. Trimming removed 7 bases at V and 1 base at J, with 8 bases between. Germline V gene sequence: CDR1 SNHLY, CDR2 FYNNEI. The CDR3 runs to 13 residues. The CDR3 region has the DNA TGTGCCAGCATGGTTTCTGCCAAAAACATTCAGTACTTC. Amino acid sequence: CASMVSAKNIQYF.

As regards this clone: Other DNA sequences of this sample code for an identical CDR3. The chain combines TRBV11-2 with TRBJ2-5; 15 bases fit TRBD2. The CDR3 runs 15 residues. Trimming removed 3 bases from V and 4 bases from J; junction bases left unmatched: 0. CDR1 is SGHAT and CDR2 is FQNNGV in the germline V gene. The CDR3 bases are TGTGCCAGCAGCTTGGGACTAGCGGGAGGAGAGACCCAGTACTTC. Amino acids: CASSLGLAGGETQYF.

This clone was counted only a few times. The gene calls are TRBV7-9 and TRBJ2-1; 9 nucleotides match TRBD1. Trimming took 5 bases from V and 7 from J; bases not matched to a gene: 12. Germline CDR1 SEHNR, CDR2 FQNEAQ (reference sequence). This CDR3 contains 16 residues. CDR3 sequence: CASSGGTGNRKNEQFF. In nucleotides, the CDR3 is TGTGCCAGCAGCGGGGGGACAGGGAATCGCAAGAATGAGCAGTTCTTC.

The chain recombines TRBV6-1 with TRBJ2-7; 7 positions agree with TRBD2. The CDR3 has 15 residues. J gave up 0 bases and V 1 base, and 3 bases lay outside the gene matches. CDR1 and CDR2 (germline): MNHNS, SASEGT. CDR3 bases: TGTGCCAGCAGTGAAGGACTAGCCTTCTCCTACGAGCAGTACTTC. Amino acid sequence: CASSEGLAFSYEQYF.

This clone was counted only a few times. This sample also contains other DNA sequences that code for the same CDR3. V is TRBV5-1 and J is TRBJ2-5; no reliable D call. Deletions cut 4 bases from V and 5 bases from J, with 9 bases between. Germline CDR1 is SGHRS and CDR2 is YFSETQ. This CDR3 is 12 amino acids long. The CDR3 spells CASSRDGETQYF. DNA of the CDR3: TGCGCCAGCAGCCGAGATGGGGAGACCCAGTACTTC.

The chain recombines TRBV19 with TRBJ2-1; weak D call: TRBD2 (5 bases). This CDR3 is built from 13 residues. V shed 5 bases and J shed 9 bases, with 14 bases lying between them. CDR1 is LNHDA, CDR2 SQIVND, per germline (reference sequence). The CDR3 DNA reads as TGTGCCAGTAGTCTACGGACTTTGTCTGAGCAGTTCTTC. Translated: CASSLRTLSEQFF.